The 8 T cell receptor beta chains below all came from one sample that was sequenced in a study of naive CD8 T cells in extremely preterm neonates. Clones were sequenced by immunoSEQ multiplex PCR, and TCRdb holds only the in-frame ones, with some missing. The sample contains approximately 5,200 clones, approximately 97% of which appear only once. Sequencing input: naive CD8+ T cells from blood. The source of these receptors is a human donor in good health.

This chain connects TRBV27 to TRBJ2-1; D gene ambiguous. The CDR3 contains 16 residues. Germline-derived CDR1 and CDR2 are MNHEY and SMNVEV (reference sequence). Trimming took off 5 bases at V and 0 bases at J, with 14 bases between the two ends. The CDR3 loop is CASSPYTGRSYNEQFF. Written as DNA, the CDR3 is TGTGCCAGCAGTCCCTATACTGGGCGCTCCTACAATGAGCAGTTCTTC.

CDR3 DNA sequence: TGTGCCATCAGTGCGCCCAGTGGGGCCGAAGCTTTCTTT. Residues: CAISAPSGAEAFF. The chain links TRBV10-3 to TRBJ1-1, with a tentative D call TRBD1 (5 bases). The length of the CDR3 is 13 residues. Trimming took off 4 bases at V and 8 bases at J, with 14 bases between the two ends. Germline-derived CDR1 and CDR2 are ENHRY and SYGVKD.

As for this clone: Compared with germline, one end of the junction differs, possibly owing to a read error. The chain is built from TRBV19 and TRBJ1-2; D ambiguous. CDR1 and CDR2 (germline): LNHDA, SQIVND (reference sequence). The CDR3 is 17 amino acids. The CDR3 DNA follows: TGTGCCAGTAATATAGCGCATACATCAAATCCTAACTATGGCTACACCTTC. Translating it yields CASNIAHTSNPNYGYTF.

The rearrangement joins TRBV19 to TRBJ2-1; 7 bases line up with TRBD2. The ends lost 3 bases at V and 7 bases at J; junction bases unmatched: 9. This CDR3 has 15 residues. From germline, CDR1 is LNHDA and CDR2 SQIVND (reference sequence). The CDR3 DNA reads TGTGCCAGTAGTATTAAGAGCGGGGCACCGAATGAGCAGTTCTTC. Translating gives CASSIKSGAPNEQFF.

The chain links TRBV9 to TRBJ2-4, with a tentative D call TRBD1 (7 bases). Trimming took 0 bases from V and 0 from J, leaving 10 bases between them. The CDR3 loop spans 16 amino acids. In germline, CDR1 is SGDLS, CDR2 YYNGEE. In DNA, the CDR3 is TGTGCCAGCAGCGTAGGGCAGGGGGGAGCCAAAAACATTCAGTACTTC. Amino acid sequence: CASSVGQGGAKNIQYF.

This clone was counted between two and nine times. This sequence joins TRBV4-1 and TRBJ1-1; 7 bases align to TRBD1. This CDR3 has 17 residues. Germline assignment: CDR1 MGHRA and CDR2 YSYEKL. The V segment lost 4 bases and the J segment 6 bases; nucleotides outside the gene matches: 17. The CDR3 loop reads CASSRPTGTGLWAEAFF. CDR3 nucleotide sequence: TGCGCCAGCAGCCGACCGACAGGGACCGGTTTGTGGGCTGAAGCTTTCTTT.

The chain combines TRBV4-1 with TRBJ2-3, with 7 bases lining up with TRBD1. The CDR3 is made up of 18 amino acids. J lost 2 bases, V lost 0 bases, and 11 bases had no gene match. In germline, CDR1 is MGHRA, CDR2 YSYEKL. In nucleotides, the CDR3 is TGCGCCAGCAGCCAAGATCACGCAGGGGGATTCTCCACAGATACGCAGTATTTT. The encoded protein is CASSQDHAGGFSTDTQYF.

The chain combines TRBV11-2 with TRBJ1-6; no clear D. The CDR3 contains 13 residues. Germline V gene sequence: CDR1 SGHAT, CDR2 FQNNGV. V was clipped by 2 bases and J by 7 bases, with 6 bases between them. The CDR3 sequence is CASSLFPNSPLHF. CDR3 nucleotide sequence: TGTGCCAGCAGCTTATTCCCGAATTCACCCCTCCACTTT.